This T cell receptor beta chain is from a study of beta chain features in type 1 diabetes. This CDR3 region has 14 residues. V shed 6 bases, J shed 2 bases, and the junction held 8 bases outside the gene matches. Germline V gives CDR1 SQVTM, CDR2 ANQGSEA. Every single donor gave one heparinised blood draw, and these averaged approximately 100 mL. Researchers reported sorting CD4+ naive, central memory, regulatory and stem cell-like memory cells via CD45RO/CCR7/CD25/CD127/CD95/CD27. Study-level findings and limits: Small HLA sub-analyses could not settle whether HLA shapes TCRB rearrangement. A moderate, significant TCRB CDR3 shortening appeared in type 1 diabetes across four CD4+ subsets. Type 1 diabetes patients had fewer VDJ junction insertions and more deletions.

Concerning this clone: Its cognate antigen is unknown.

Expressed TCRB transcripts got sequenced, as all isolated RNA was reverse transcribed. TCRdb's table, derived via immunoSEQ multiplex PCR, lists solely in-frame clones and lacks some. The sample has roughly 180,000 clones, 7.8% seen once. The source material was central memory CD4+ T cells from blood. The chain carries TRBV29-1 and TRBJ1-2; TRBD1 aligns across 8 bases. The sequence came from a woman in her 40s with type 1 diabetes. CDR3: CSVMTGDWNYGYTF. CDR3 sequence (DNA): TGCAGCGTCATGACAGGGGATTGGAACTATGGCTACACCTTC.